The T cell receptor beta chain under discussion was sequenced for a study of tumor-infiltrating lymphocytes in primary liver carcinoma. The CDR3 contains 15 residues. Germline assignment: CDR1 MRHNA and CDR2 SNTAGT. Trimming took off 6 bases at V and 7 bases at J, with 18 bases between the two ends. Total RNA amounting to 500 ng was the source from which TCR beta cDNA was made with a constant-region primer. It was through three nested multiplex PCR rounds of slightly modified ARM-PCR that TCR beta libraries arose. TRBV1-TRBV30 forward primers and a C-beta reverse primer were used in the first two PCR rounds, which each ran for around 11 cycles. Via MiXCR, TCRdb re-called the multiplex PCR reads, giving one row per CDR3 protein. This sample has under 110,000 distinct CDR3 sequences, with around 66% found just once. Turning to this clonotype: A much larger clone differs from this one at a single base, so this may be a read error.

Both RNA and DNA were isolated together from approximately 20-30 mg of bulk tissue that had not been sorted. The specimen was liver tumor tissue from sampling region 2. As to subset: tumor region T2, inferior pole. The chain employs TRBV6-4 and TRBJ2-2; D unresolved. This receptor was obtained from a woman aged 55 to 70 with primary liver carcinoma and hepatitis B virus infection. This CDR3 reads CASSAIALGSGELFF. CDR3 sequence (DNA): TGTGCCAGCAGCGCCATCGCCCTTGGTAGCGGGGAGCTGTTTTTT.